These 6 T cell receptor beta chains share one sample of origin, sequenced in a study of blood T cell repertoires in COVID-19. The method was immunoSEQ multiplex PCR; TCRdb's version includes in-frame clones alone and lacks a portion of them. The sample carries roughly 200,000 clones, 80% to 90% recorded once. The sample comprised PBMCs or T cells enriched from blood (not recorded which). The receptor source for this set is a woman aged 40 to 50 with acute COVID-19.

This chain connects TRBV19 to TRBJ2-7; the D gene is possibly TRBD1 (6 bases). V was pared by 3 bases and J by 4 bases, with 13 bases between. In germline, CDR1 is LNHDA, CDR2 SQIVND (reference sequence). The CDR3 loop spans 14 amino acids. CDR3 amino acids: CASSMGQGSYEQYF. For the CDR3, the DNA is TGTGCCAGTAGTATGGGGCAGGGGAGTTACGAGCAGTACTTC.

The chain joins TRBV9 to TRBJ2-1; 9 nucleotides line up with TRBD2. After removal of 0 bases from V and 8 bases from J, the junction contained 6 bases not matched to a gene. The CDR3 is 15 residues long. CDR1 is SGDLS and CDR2 is YYNGEE in the germline V gene. The CDR3 region is CASSVDGSGSYEQFF. CDR3 in DNA: TGTGCCAGCAGCGTAGATGGTAGCGGGAGCTATGAGCAGTTCTTC.

V usage is TRBV14 and J usage is TRBJ1-1; D unclear. Trimming removed 4 bases at V and 1 base at J, with 13 bases between. The CDR3 runs 15 residues. Germline lookup yields CDR1 SGHDN and CDR2 FVKESK. In nucleotides, the CDR3 is TGTGCCAGCAGCCGATTAACCGGGTCGAACACTGAAGCTTTCTTT. It is translated as CASSRLTGSNTEAFF.

The rearrangement links TRBV7-9 to TRBJ1-2, with D possibly matching TRBD1 (6 bases). The CDR3 runs to 13 residues. Germline V gene lookup returns CDR1 SEHNR and CDR2 FQNEAQ (reference sequence). V was cut by 2 bases and J by 4 bases, with 8 bases left in between. CDR3 region: CASSLTGPYGYTF. CDR3 nucleotides: TGTGCCAGCAGCTTAACAGGGCCCTATGGCTACACCTTC.

The chain recombines TRBV28 with TRBJ2-1; 8 nucleotides agree with TRBD2. Trimming took 5 bases from V and 7 from J; bases not matched to a gene: 7. Germline CDR1 is MDHEN and CDR2 is SYDVKM. The CDR3 extends over 14 amino acids. The CDR3 nucleotides read TGTGCCAGCAGTATTCTAGCGGGCAGGAATGAGCAGTTCTTC. Its translation: CASSILAGRNEQFF.

This sequence joins TRBV24-1 and TRBJ1-5, with no clear D. V lost 3 bases and J lost 4, with 3 bases in between. The CDR3 totals 12 residues. Germline V lookup: CDR1 KGHDR, CDR2 SFDVKD. The CDR3 spells CATSDQNQPQHF. CDR3 DNA sequence: TGTGCCACCAGTGATCAGAATCAGCCCCAGCATTTT.